The TCR beta chain under discussion was sequenced for a study of T cells in Graves' hyperthyroidism and ophthalmopathy. The CDR3 extends over 15 amino acids. V lost 5 bases and J 2 bases, leaving 10 bases between the germline ends. Germline V lookup: CDR1 MNHNS, CDR2 SASEGT. Amplified TCR beta CDR3 regions came from RNA transcripts. In the first-round RT-PCR of the TCR CDR3, the HTBI primer set was used. TCRdb used MiXCR to reprocess the multiplex PCR reads, holding one entry per CDR3 protein. The table lists fewer than 500,000 distinct CDR3 sequences, 14% of them singletons, with roughly a fifth in the top ten. Roughly 9.1 ml of fresh peripheral blood supplied the PBMCs. In this sample, this clonotype turned up a few times.

This chain uses TRBV6-1 with TRBJ2-6; no clear D. The sequence was collected from a woman in her 30s with Graves' ophthalmopathy. The sequencing input was blood. CDR3 sequence (DNA): TGTGCCAGCAGTCTGAGGTGGGCTGGGGCCAACGTCCTGACTTTC. Its translation: CASSLRWAGANVLTF.